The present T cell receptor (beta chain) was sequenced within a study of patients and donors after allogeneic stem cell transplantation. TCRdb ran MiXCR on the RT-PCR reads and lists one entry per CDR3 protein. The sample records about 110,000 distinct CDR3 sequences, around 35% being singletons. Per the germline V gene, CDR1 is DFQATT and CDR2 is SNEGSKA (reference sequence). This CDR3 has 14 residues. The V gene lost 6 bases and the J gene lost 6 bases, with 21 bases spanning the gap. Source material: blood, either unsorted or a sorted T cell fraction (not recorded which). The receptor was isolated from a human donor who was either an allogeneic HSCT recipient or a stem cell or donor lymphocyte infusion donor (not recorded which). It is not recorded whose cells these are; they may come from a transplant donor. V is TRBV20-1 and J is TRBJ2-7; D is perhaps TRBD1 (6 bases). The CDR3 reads CSAVTPSGVGEQYF. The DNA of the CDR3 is TGCAGTGCCGTCACCCCCTCAGGGGTAGGCGAGCAGTACTTC.